These 3 T cell receptor beta chains came from one sample sequenced in a study of blood T cell repertoires in COVID-19. TCRdb keeps only in-frame clones here, not all; method: immunoSEQ multiplex PCR. The data hold under 300,000 clones, with more than 70% observed a single time. The sample consisted of peripheral blood. These TCRs come from a man older than 75 with acute or convalescent COVID-19.

This clone was picked up a small number of times. The genes are TRBV2 and TRBJ2-5; perhaps TRBD2 as D (6 bases). V was pared by 6 bases and J by 5 bases, with 22 bases between. This CDR3 region has 16 residues. CDR1 and CDR2 from the germline V gene are SNHLY and FYNNEI. CDR3 coding DNA: TGTGCCAGCAGGCCCACCGTCGCTGGAGCGGGTGAGACCCAGTACTTC. Translating gives CASRPTVAGAGETQYF.

This clone was observed a handful of times. CDR3 sequence: CACPSAGGKIGELFF. The CDR3 bases are TGTGCCTGCCCTTCTGCGGGGGGGAAAATCGGGGAGCTGTTTTTT. V gene TRBV30 combines with J gene TRBJ2-2, with 9 nucleotides matching TRBD2. The germline CDR1 and CDR2 sequences are GTSNPN and SVGIG (reference sequence). With 6 bases clipped from V and 7 bases from J, the junction kept 12 bases outside the gene matches. The CDR3 runs 15 residues.

This chain connects TRBV5-4 to TRBJ2-5, with 12 bases identical to TRBD2. The CDR3 loop spans 17 amino acids. After removal of 0 bases from V and 4 bases from J, the junction contained 7 bases not matched to a gene. Germline V gene lookup returns CDR1 SGHNT and CDR2 YYREEE (reference sequence). CDR3 in DNA: TGTGCCAGCAGCTTGGTTGAAGCTAGCGGGAGGGCAGAGACCCAGTACTTC. It is translated as CASSLVEASGRAETQYF.